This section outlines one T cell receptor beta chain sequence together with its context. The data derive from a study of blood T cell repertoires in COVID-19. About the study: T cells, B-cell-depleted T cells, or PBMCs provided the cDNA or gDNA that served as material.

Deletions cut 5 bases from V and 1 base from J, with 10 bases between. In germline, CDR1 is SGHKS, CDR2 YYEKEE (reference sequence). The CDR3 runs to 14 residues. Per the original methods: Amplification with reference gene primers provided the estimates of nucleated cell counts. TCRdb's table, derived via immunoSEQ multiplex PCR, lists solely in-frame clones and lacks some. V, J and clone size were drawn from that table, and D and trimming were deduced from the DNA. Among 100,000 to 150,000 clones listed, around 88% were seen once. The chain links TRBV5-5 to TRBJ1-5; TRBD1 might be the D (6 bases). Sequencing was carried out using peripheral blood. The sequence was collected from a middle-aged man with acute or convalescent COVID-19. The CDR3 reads CASSHQGSNQPQHF. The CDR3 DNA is TGTGCCAGCAGTCACCAGGGGAGCAATCAGCCCCAGCATTTT.